Below, 3 T cell receptor beta chains from the same sample are listed, as sequenced in a study of CD8 T cells in Susac syndrome. Random hexamers were used to reverse transcribe an amount of roughly 0.5 to 1 ug RNA. TCRdb independently ran MiXCR on the immunoSEQ multiplex PCR reads; one entry per CDR3 protein. Of under 200,000 distinct CDR3 sequences listed, 90% to 95% are singletons. Material for sequencing was CD4+ T cells from PBMCs. The receptors come from a human donor in good health.

To note about this clonotype: Since the CDR3 does not end with the conserved phenylalanine or tryptophan, this likely comes from a read error. The chain joins TRBV30 to TRBJ2-5; D may be TRBD2 (6 bases). CDR1 is GTSNPN, CDR2 SVGIG, per germline (reference sequence). V was shortened by 0 bases and J by 5 bases, with 13 bases between the two germline ends. This CDR3 is 14 amino acids long. This CDR3 reads CAWSVLWRAETQYL. The DNA for the CDR3 is TGTGCCTGGAGTGTACTGTGGAGGGCGGAGACCCAGTACCTC.

This clonotype was seen just once. The gene calls are TRBV19 and TRBJ2-3, with TRBD1 identical over 10 bases. Unmatched junction bases numbered 5, after V lost 8 bases and J lost 3 bases. The CDR3 consists of 14 residues. CDR1 and CDR2 (germline): LNHDA, SQIVND (reference sequence). The CDR3 bases are TGTGCCAGTCAAAGACAGGGGGCGACAGATACGCAGTATTTT. Amino acids: CASQRQGATDTQYF.

The rearrangement uses TRBV28 and TRBJ2-5, with a possible D match to TRBD2 (6 bases). V gave up 4 bases and J gave up 5 bases, with 23 bases separating them. Germline-derived CDR1 and CDR2 are MDHEN and SYDVKM. The CDR3 loop spans 17 amino acids. The DNA of the CDR3 is TGTGCCAGCAGTTCCACTCTCACTAGCCTTAACGGGGAGACCCAGTACTTC. Translating it yields CASSSTLTSLNGETQYF.